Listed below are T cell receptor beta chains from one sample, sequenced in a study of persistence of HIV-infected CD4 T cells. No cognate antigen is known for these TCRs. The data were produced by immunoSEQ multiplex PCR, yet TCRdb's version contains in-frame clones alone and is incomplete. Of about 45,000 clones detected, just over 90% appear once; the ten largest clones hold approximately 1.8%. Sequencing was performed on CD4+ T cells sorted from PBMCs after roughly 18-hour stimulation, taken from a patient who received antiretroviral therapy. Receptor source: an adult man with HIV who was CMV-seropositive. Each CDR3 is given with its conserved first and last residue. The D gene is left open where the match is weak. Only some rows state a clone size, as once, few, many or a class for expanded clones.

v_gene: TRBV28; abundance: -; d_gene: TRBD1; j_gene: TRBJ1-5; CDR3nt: TGTGCCAGCAGTTTAGGGTCCGCAGGGGGCGCACCCCAGCATTTT; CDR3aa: CASSLGSAGGAPQHF
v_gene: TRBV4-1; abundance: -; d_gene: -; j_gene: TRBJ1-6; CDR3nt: TGCGCCAGCGCGTCCGGGACACGGAATAATTCACCCCTCCACTTT; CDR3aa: CASASGTRNNSPLHF
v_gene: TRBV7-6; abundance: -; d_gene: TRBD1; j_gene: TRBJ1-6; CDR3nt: TGTGCCAGCAGCTCACAGGGGGATTATAATTCACCCCTCCACTTT; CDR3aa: CASSSQGDYNSPLHF
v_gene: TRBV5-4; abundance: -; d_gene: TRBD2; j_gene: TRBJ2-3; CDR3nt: TGTGCCAGCAGCTTGGCCGGGCTAGCGGGGATCACAGATACGCAGTATTTT; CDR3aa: CASSLAGLAGITDTQYF
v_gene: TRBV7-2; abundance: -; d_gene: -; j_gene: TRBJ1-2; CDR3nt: TGTGCCAGCAGCTTAGATGGGGGGCTTGGATATGGCTACACCTTC; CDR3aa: CASSLDGGLGYGYTF
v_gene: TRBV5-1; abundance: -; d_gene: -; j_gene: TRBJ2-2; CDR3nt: TGCGCCAGCAGCTTGGGACAGGCCACCGGGGAGCTGTTTTTT; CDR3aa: CASSLGQATGELFF
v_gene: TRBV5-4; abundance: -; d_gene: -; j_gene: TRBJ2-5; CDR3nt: TGTGCCAGCAGCTTGGCCACAGGGAGGGAGACCCAGTACTTC; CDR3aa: CASSLATGRETQYF
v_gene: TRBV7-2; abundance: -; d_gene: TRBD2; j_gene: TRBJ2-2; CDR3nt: TGTGCCAGCAGCTTAGGACTAGCGGAAACCGGGGAGCTGTTTTTT; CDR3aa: CASSLGLAETGELFF
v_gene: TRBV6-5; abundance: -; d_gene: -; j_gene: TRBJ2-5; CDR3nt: TGTGCCAGCAGACAGGAGACAGCACAAGAGACCCAGTACTTC; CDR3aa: CASRQETAQETQYF
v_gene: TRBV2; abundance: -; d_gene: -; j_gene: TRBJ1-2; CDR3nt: TGTGCCAGCAGTGAAAGAAGCACGATATATGGCTACACCTTC; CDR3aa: CASSERSTIYGYTF
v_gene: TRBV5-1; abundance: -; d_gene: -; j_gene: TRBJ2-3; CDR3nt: TGCGCCAGCAGCTTGGGGGTAGACACAGATACGCAGTATTTT; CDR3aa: CASSLGVDTDTQYF
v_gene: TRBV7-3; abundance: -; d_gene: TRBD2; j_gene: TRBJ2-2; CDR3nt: TGTGCCAGCAGCGTTAGCGGGGCCCAGAACACCGGGGAGCTGTTTTTT; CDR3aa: CASSVSGAQNTGELFF
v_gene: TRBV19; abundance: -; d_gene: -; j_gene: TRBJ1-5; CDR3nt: TGTGCCAGTATGCCCCCGGGGGGCGTTATGGTACAGCCCCAGCATTTT; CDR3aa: CASMPPGGVMVQPQHF
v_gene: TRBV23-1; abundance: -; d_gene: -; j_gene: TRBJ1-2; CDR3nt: TGCGCCAGCAGTCAATCCGACGCCCGGGACACAGCTAACTATGGCTACACCTTC; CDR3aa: CASSQSDARDTANYGYTF
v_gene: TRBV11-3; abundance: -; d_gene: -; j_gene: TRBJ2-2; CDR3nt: TGTGCCAGCAGCCTCGGACAGAACACCGGGGAGCTGTTTTTT; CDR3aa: CASSLGQNTGELFF
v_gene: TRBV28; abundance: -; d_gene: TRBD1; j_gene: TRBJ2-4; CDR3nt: TGTGCCAGCAGTCTACAGGGGCCCAAAAACATTCAGTACTTC; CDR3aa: CASSLQGPKNIQYF
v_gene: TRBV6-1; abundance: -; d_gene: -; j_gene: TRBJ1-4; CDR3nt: TGTGCCAGCAGTGAAGCAGGGGGAGGCGAAAAACTGTTTTTT; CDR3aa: CASSEAGGGEKLFF
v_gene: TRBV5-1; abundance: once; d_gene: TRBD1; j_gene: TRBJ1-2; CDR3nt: TGCGCCAGCAGCTCCCTTTTGGGGACAGGGACTCGAAGAGCTAACTATGGCTACACCTTC; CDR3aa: CASSSLLGTGTRRANYGYTF
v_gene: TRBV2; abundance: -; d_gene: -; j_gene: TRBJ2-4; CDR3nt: TGTGCCAGCAGGTCCTCCGGTTTTCAGTACTTC; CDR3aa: CASRSSGFQYF
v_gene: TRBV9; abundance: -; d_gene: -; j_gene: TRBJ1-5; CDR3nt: TGTGCCAGCGGGAGATCGGACGGGAGCAATCAGCCCCAGCATTTT; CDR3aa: CASGRSDGSNQPQHF
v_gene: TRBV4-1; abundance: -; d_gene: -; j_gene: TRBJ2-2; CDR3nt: TGCGCCAGCAGCCAAGATCGGCCCGGGGAGCTGTTTTTT; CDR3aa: CASSQDRPGELFF
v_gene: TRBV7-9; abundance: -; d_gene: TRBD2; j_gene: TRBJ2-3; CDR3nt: TGTGCCAGCAGCCCTAAACTAGCGTTCTCTAGCACAGATACGCAGTATTTT; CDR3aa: CASSPKLAFSSTDTQYF
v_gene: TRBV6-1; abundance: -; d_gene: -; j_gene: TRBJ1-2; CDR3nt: TGTGCCAGCAGTGACAAGCGGAGAAACTATGGCTACACCTTC; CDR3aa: CASSDKRRNYGYTF
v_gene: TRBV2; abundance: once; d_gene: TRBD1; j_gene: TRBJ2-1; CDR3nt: TGTGCCTGGGCTCCCGGGACAGCGTCCTACAATGAGCAGTTCTTC; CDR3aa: CAWAPGTASYNEQFF
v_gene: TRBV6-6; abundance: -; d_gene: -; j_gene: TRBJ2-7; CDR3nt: TGTGCCAGCAGCCGAACAAGCTATCAGTCGCAGCGCAACTCCTACGAGCAGTACTTC; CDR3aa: CASSRTSYQSQRNSYEQYF
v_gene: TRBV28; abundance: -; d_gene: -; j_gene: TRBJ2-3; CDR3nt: TGTGCCAGCAGCACGACCACAGATACGCAGTATTTT; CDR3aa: CASSTTTDTQYF
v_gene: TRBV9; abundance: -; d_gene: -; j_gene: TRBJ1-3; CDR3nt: TGTGCCAGCAGCCTCCGGGGCTTATTCTCTGGAAACACCATATATTTT; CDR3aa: CASSLRGLFSGNTIYF
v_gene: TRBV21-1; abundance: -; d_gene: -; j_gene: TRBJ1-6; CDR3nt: TGTGCCAGCAGCAAAGCGGGACAGGGGGGATATAATTCACCCCTCCACTTT; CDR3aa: CASSKAGQGGYNSPLHF
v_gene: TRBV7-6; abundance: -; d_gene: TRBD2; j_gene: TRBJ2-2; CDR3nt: TGTGCCAGCAGCTTGCGGACTAGCGGGGGAATCACCGGGGAGCTGTTTTTT; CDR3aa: CASSLRTSGGITGELFF
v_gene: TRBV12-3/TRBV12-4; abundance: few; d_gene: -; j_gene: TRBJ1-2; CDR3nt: TGTGCCAGCAGTTTCCAGCCAGGTGGCGGCTACACCTTC; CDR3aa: CASSFQPGGGYTF
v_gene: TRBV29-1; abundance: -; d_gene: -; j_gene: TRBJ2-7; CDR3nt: TGCAGCGCCACGACAGGAGTCTACGAGCAGTACTTC; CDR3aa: CSATTGVYEQYF
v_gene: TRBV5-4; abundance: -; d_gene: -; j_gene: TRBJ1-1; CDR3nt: TGTGCCAGCAGCTACGGGGGGCGGGGTGACACTGAAGCTTTCTTT; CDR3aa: CASSYGGRGDTEAFF
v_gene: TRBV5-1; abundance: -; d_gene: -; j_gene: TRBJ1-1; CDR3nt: TGCGCCAGCAGCCGGAGGGAGGGGGGGAACACTGAAGCTTTCTTT; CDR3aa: CASSRREGGNTEAFF
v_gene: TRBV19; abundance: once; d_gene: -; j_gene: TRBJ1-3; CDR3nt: TGTGCCAGTAGTCCCGGGACACCTGGAAACACCATATATTTT; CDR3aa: CASSPGTPGNTIYF
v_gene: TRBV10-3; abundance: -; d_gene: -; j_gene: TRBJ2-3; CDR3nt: TGTGCCACCACGTTTGGGGGTAGCACAGATACGCAGTATTTT; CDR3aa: CATTFGGSTDTQYF
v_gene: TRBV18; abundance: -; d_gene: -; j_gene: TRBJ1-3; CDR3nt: TGTGCCAGCTCACCTCGGGGCGTAGGAAACACCATATATTTT; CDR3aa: CASSPRGVGNTIYF
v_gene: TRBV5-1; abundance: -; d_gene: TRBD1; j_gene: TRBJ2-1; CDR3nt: TGCGCCAGCAGCCGCCAAGCCGGGACAGGGAGAAATGAGCAGTTCTTC; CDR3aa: CASSRQAGTGRNEQFF
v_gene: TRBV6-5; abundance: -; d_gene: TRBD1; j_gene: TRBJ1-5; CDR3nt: TGTGCCAGCAGTAGGGACAGGGGGGTTGGACAGCCCCAGCATTTT; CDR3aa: CASSRDRGVGQPQHF
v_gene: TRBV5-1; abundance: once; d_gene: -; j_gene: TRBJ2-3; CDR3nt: TGCGCCAGCAGCGCCAAACAGGCAGATACGCAGTATTTT; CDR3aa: CASSAKQADTQYF
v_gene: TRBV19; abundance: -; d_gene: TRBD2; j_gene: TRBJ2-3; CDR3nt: TGTGCCAGTAGTAAGGGACTAGCGGGGGGCACAGATACGCAGTATTTT; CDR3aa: CASSKGLAGGTDTQYF
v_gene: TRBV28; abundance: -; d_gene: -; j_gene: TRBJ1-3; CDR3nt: TGTGCCAGCAGTTTATTGGACAACTCTGGAAACACCATATATTTT; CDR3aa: CASSLLDNSGNTIYF
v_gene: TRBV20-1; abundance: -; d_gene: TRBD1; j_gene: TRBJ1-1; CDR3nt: TGCAGTGCTAGTCGGGACAGGGCTGAAGCTTTCTTT; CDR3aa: CSASRDRAEAFF
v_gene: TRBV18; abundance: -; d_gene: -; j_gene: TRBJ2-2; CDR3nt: TGTGCCAGCTCACCAGAGGCAGGGAGGACCGGGGAGCTGTTTTTT; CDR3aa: CASSPEAGRTGELFF
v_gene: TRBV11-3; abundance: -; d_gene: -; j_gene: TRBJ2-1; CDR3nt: TGTGCCAGCAGCCCCAACGGGGCCCGAAATGAGCAGTTCTTC; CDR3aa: CASSPNGARNEQFF
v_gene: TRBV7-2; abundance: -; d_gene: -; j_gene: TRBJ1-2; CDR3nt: TGTGCCAGCAGCTTAGAGGCAGCGAGGGGAGTCTATGGCTACACCTTC; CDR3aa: CASSLEAARGVYGYTF
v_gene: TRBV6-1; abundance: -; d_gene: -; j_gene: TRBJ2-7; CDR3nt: TGTGCCAGCAGTGACCACCTTGCGTTCCGAGGTTCCTACGAGCAGTACTTC; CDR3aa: CASSDHLAFRGSYEQYF
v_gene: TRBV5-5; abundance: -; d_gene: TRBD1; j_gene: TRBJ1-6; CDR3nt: TGTGCCAGCAGGCTCACGTGGACAGGCCATAATTCACCCCTCCACTTT; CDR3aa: CASRLTWTGHNSPLHF
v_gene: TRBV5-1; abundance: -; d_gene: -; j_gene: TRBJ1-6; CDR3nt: TGCGCCAGCAGCTTGACGGAAGCTTCGCCCCTCCACTTT; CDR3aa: CASSLTEASPLHF
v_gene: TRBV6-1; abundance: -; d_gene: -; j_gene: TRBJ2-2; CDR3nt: TGTGCCAGCAGTGAAATCGGCACGGGGGAGCTGTTTTTT; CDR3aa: CASSEIGTGELFF
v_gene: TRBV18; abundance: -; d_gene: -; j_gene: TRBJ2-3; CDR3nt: TGTGCCAGCTCACCTCTAAGCCGGGATTTCACAGATACGCAGTATTTT; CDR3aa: CASSPLSRDFTDTQYF
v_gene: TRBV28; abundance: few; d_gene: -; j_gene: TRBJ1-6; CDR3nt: TGTGCCAGCAGGGGGACACCGATTGATAATTCACCCCTCCACTTT; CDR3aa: CASRGTPIDNSPLHF
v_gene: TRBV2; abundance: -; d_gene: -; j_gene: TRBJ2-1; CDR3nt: TGTGCCAGCAGTGTCTCGGGGTCCTACAATGAGCAGTTCTTC; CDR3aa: CASSVSGSYNEQFF
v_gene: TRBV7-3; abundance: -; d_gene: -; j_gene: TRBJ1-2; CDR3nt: TGTGCCAGCAGCTTAGGGCAGGAGGAAGTCGGTGTGAGGGGCTACACCTTC; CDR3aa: CASSLGQEEVGVRGYTF
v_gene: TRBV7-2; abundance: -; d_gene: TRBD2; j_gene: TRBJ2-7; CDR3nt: TGTGCCAGCAGCTCTAGCGGGGGGGCCTGGTACGAGCAGTACTTC; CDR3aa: CASSSSGGAWYEQYF
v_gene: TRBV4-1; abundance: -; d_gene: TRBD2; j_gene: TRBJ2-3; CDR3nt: TGCGCCAGCAGCCACCGCCTAGCGGGAGAAACAGATACGCAGTATTTT; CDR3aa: CASSHRLAGETDTQYF
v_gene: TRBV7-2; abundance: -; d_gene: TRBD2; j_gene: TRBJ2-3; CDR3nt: TGTGCCAGCAGCTTAGGACTAGCGGGGGGGGGTACGCAGTATTTT; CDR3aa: CASSLGLAGGGTQYF
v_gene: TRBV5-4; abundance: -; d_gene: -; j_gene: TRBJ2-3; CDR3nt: TGTGCCAGCAGCTTGGAGGCAGGGTCGTCAGATACGCAGTATTTT; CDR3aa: CASSLEAGSSDTQYF
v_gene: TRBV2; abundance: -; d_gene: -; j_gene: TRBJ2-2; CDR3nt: TGTGCCAGCAGTCAAAGACAGGTATTGAACACCGGGGAGCTGTTTTTT; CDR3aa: CASSQRQVLNTGELFF
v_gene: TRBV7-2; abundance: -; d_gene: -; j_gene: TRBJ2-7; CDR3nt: TGTGCCAGCAGCCCGGGACGAAACCTATACGAGCAGTACTTC; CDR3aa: CASSPGRNLYEQYF